The 2 T cell receptor beta chains presented below share a single source sample, sequenced in a study of beta chain features in type 1 diabetes (dated by TCRdb to the late 2010s). General conclusions and limits of the study: In all four CD4+ subsets, TCRB CDR3 length was moderately but significantly shorter in type 1 diabetes patients.

The library was prepared using the immunoSEQ multiplex PCR assay. The High Capacity cDNA Reverse Transcription Kit was used to reverse transcribe all of the isolated RNA, meaning that expressed TCRB transcripts were what got sequenced. In its TCRdb copy, this immuneACCESS table keeps in-frame sequences only and misses some clones. Where compared with another copy, unresolved V genes explain less than half of these, and the others have no known cause. The sample contains 100,000 to 150,000 clones, roughly 10% of them found a single time. The ten biggest clones cover 0.7% to 0.85% of the sample. For these TCRs, the target antigens are not known. Sample: central memory CD4+ T cells from blood. The receptors shown here come from a man in his thirties or forties with type 1 diabetes.

This clone was observed many times. The rearrangement uses TRBV11-2 and TRBJ1-1; unclear D gene. The germline gives CDR1 SGHAT, CDR2 FQNNGV. With 5 bases removed from V and 7 bases from J, the gap between germline ends came to 14 bases. The CDR3 is 13 amino acids. The CDR3 loop reads CASSRVNRGEAFF. DNA for the CDR3: TGTGCCAGCAGCCGCGTTAACCGAGGTGAAGCTTTCTTT.

The chain joins TRBV7-2 to TRBJ2-1, with TRBD2 matching over 14 bases. CDR1 is SGHTA and CDR2 is FQGNSA in the germline V gene. With 5 bases clipped from V and 4 bases from J, the junction kept 7 bases outside the gene matches. The CDR3 has 17 residues. As DNA, the CDR3 is TGTGCCAGCAGCCCAAGACTAGCGGGGGGGGGATACAATGAGCAGTTCTTC. Amino acid sequence: CASSPRLAGGGYNEQFF.